The next 26 T cell receptor beta chains were all read from a single sample in a study of T cell responses to AZD1222 COVID-19 vaccine. Sequencing was performed with immunoSEQ multiplex PCR; in TCRdb, only in-frame clones are kept and a portion is missing. The data contain roughly 120,000 clones, 75% to 95% of them singletons. The starting material was peripheral blood, obtained 28 days after the second dose of the MenACWY control vaccine. The receptors were sampled from an adult who received the MenACWY meningococcal vaccine as a control.

The chain uses TRBV11-2 and TRBJ1-6, with D possibly matching TRBD1 (6 bases). Trimming removed 3 bases at V and 5 bases at J, with 11 bases between. Looked up from germline, CDR1 is SGHAT and CDR2 is FQNNGV. The CDR3 has 15 residues. CDR3 in amino acids: CASSLGGGDNSPLHF. The CDR3 nucleotides read TGTGCCAGCAGCTTGGGAGGGGGAGATAATTCACCCCTCCACTTT.

This chain uses TRBV4-1 with TRBJ1-1; 7 bases match TRBD1. V gave up 3 bases and J gave up 1 base; unmatched junction bases: 5. This CDR3 spans 15 amino acids. Germline V gene lookup returns CDR1 MGHRA and CDR2 YSYEKL. CDR3 residues: CASSQPGQKNTEAFF. As DNA, the CDR3 is TGCGCCAGCAGCCAGCCGGGACAGAAGAACACTGAAGCTTTCTTT.

The chain has TRBV2 and TRBJ1-6; D gene unclear. The germline CDR1 and CDR2 sequences are SNHLY and FYNNEI. This CDR3 comprises 13 residues. V gave up 3 bases and J gave up 7 bases, with 7 bases separating them. The CDR3 loop reads CASSEERNSPLHF. The CDR3 nucleotides read TGTGCCAGCAGTGAGGAGAGAAATTCACCCCTCCACTTT.

The CDR3, as DNA: TGTGCCAGCAGCACCGGGACTAGCGGGAGCACAGATACGCAGTATTTT. Protein sequence: CASSTGTSGSTDTQYF. V gene TRBV7-8 combines with J gene TRBJ2-3; 12 bases are a match to TRBD2. This CDR3 is built from 16 residues. J gave up 0 bases and V 5 bases, and 3 bases lay outside the gene matches. The V gene's germline CDR1 is SGHVS and CDR2 FQNEAQ.

The chain carries TRBV2 and TRBJ1-1; TRBD1 matches at 7 bases. V lost 8 bases and J lost 0; bases outside the gene matches: 9. This CDR3 has 15 residues. The germline V gene encodes CDR1 SNHLY and CDR2 FYNNEI. In nucleotides, the CDR3 is TGTGCCAGCCACCGACAGGGCCGGATGAACACTGAAGCTTTCTTT. It yields the protein CASHRQGRMNTEAFF.

The rearrangement uses TRBV7-9 and TRBJ1-2; 7 bases map to TRBD1. V shed 2 bases and J 6 bases; nucleotides not matched to a gene: 3. CDR3 length equals 13 residues. CDR1 is SEHNR and CDR2 is FQNEAQ in the germline V gene (reference sequence). CDR3 protein: CASSLSTGDGYTF. In DNA form, the CDR3 reads TGTGCCAGCAGCTTAAGTACAGGGGATGGCTACACCTTC.

The gene calls are TRBV28 and TRBJ2-1, with TRBD1 matching 7 bases. The germline V gene has CDR1 MDHEN and CDR2 SYDVKM. This CDR3 is 13 amino acids long. Trimming cost V 10 bases and J 4 bases; bases outside gene matches: 7. CDR3 amino acids: CATGGQVYNEQFF. The CDR3 region has the DNA TGTGCCACCGGTGGACAGGTTTACAATGAGCAGTTCTTC.

This chain links TRBV28 with TRBJ2-7, with TRBD1 matching over 8 bases. The CDR3 consists of 14 residues. Germline values: CDR1 MDHEN, CDR2 SYDVKM. J gave up 0 bases and V 8 bases, and 6 bases lay outside the gene matches. CDR3 DNA sequence: TGTGCCAGCCACGGACAGGGTGCCTCCTACGAGCAGTACGTC. This codes for CASHGQGASYEQYV.

The chain links TRBV5-1 to TRBJ2-5; TRBD2 aligns across 12 bases. Germline CDR1 SGHRS, CDR2 YFSETQ. This CDR3 contains 16 residues. V lost 1 base, J lost 1 base, and 2 bases stayed unmatched. CDR3 nucleotide sequence: TGCGCCAGCAGCTTGTCTAGCGGGGGGGGCCAAGAGACCCAGTACTTC. Translated: CASSLSSGGGQETQYF.

The chain employs TRBV7-8 and TRBJ2-7; 9 nucleotides align to TRBD1. After removal of 4 bases from V and 3 bases from J, the junction contained 10 bases not matched to a gene. Germline values: CDR1 SGHVS, CDR2 FQNEAQ. The CDR3 loop spans 16 amino acids. CDR3 bases: TGTGCCAGCAGCTCCGCTTCCGGGACAGGGAACTACGAGCAGTACTTC. Amino acids: CASSSASGTGNYEQYF.

The chain recombines TRBV11-2 with TRBJ1-1; 10 bases align to TRBD1. Germline-derived CDR1 and CDR2 are SGHAT and FQNNGV. The CDR3 runs to 15 residues. V lost 5 bases and J lost 5; bases outside the gene matches: 8. CDR3 region: CASSAGQGGETEAFF. Here the CDR3 DNA reads TGTGCCAGCAGCGCAGGACAGGGGGGCGAAACTGAAGCTTTCTTT.

The chain carries TRBV6-5 and TRBJ1-3; D may be TRBD1 (5 bases). V lost 6 bases and J lost 3, with 12 bases in between. The CDR3 totals 14 residues. The germline V gene encodes CDR1 MNHEY and CDR2 SVGAGI. This chain's CDR3 is CASRRSRDGNTIYF. The CDR3 DNA sequence: TGTGCCAGCAGGCGATCCAGGGATGGAAACACCATATATTTT.

This chain connects TRBV28 to TRBJ2-7; 11 nucleotides line up with TRBD2. The CDR3 runs to 14 residues. Trimming cost V 6 bases and J 1 base; bases outside gene matches: 2. Germline V gene lookup returns CDR1 MDHEN and CDR2 SYDVKM. CDR3 nucleotide sequence: TGTGCCAGCAGACGACTAGCGGGATCCTACGAGCAGTACTTC. This encodes CASRRLAGSYEQYF. Using reference TRBV28 and TRBJ2-7 for the parts outside the CDR3, the full variable domain is DVKVTQSSRYLVKRTGEKVFLECVQDMDHENMFWYRQDPGLGLRLIYFSYDVKMKEKGDIPEGYSVSREKKERFSLILESASTNQTSMYLCASRRLAGSYEQYFGPGTRLTVT.

The V gene is TRBV6-4, the J gene TRBJ2-2, with 9 bases lining up with TRBD1. With V trimmed by 0 bases and J by 4 bases, 3 bases remained unmatched. Germline values: CDR1 MRHNA, CDR2 SNTAGT. The CDR3 length is 16 residues. CDR3 nucleotide sequence: TGTGCCAGCAGTGACTCGAGACAGGGGGTCACCGGGGAGCTGTTTTTT. Translation: CASSDSRQGVTGELFF.

The V gene is TRBV6-2 or TRBV6-3, the J gene TRBJ2-3, with 9 bases fitting TRBD2. Germline trimming cut 5 bases from V and 1 base from J; bases unmatched to any gene: 7. Per the germline V gene, CDR1 is MNHEY and CDR2 is SVGEGT. CDR3 length equals 16 residues. The CDR3 bases are TGTGCCAGCAGTGAGATTGAGCGGGAGGGCACAGATACGCAGTATTTT. This gives the protein CASSEIEREGTDTQYF.

The V gene is TRBV7-6, the J gene TRBJ1-5; D unresolved. The CDR3 loop spans 14 amino acids. Deletions cut 5 bases from V and 6 bases from J, with 14 bases between. CDR1 is SGHVS and CDR2 is FNYEAQ in the germline V gene. CDR3 DNA: TGTGCCAGCAGCCCCGGACTGGGGAGTCAGCCCCAGCATTTT. This sequence encodes CASSPGLGSQPQHF. The full variable domain, in which reference TRBV7-6 and TRBJ1-5 provide the parts outside the CDR3, is GAGVSQSPRYKVTKRGQDVALRCDPISGHVSLYWYRQALGQGPEFLTYFNYEAQQDKSGLPNDRFSAERPEGSISTLTIQRTEQRDSAMYRCASSPGLGSQPQHFGDGTRLSIL.

This rearrangement joins TRBV28 to TRBJ2-5; maybe TRBD1 (6 bases). Per germline, CDR1 MDHEN and CDR2 SYDVKM. The CDR3 is 14 residues long. Trimming removed 6 bases from V and 0 bases from J, with 11 bases in between. The CDR3 nucleotides read TGTGCCAGCAGCGCAGGGGCCTACCAAGAGACCCAGTACTTC. This encodes CASSAGAYQETQYF.

The rearrangement links TRBV24-1 to TRBJ1-2; 8 bases are shared with TRBD1. The ends lost 3 bases at V and 8 bases at J; junction bases unmatched: 7. Germline V lookup: CDR1 KGHDR, CDR2 SFDVKD. The CDR3 is 14 residues long. In DNA, the CDR3 is TGTGCCACCAGTGATCCTGGACAGGGCTGGGGCTACACCTTC. It encodes CATSDPGQGWGYTF.

The rearrangement uses TRBV11-2 and TRBJ2-7, with a possible D match to TRBD2 (5 bases). CDR3 length: 16 residues. Looked up from germline, CDR1 is SGHAT and CDR2 is FQNNGV. V lost 0 bases and J lost 2, with 14 bases in between. Here the CDR3 reads CASSLEPTPGAYEQYF. In DNA, the CDR3 is TGTGCCAGCAGCTTAGAACCAACGCCCGGGGCCTACGAGCAGTACTTC.

CDR3 in DNA: TGTGCCAGCAAGGGGACAGCAATGAACACTGAAGCTTTCTTT. Its protein is CASKGTAMNTEAFF. The chain joins TRBV6-4 to TRBJ1-1; 7 bases fit TRBD1. The germline CDR1 and CDR2 sequences are MRHNA and SNTAGT. V trimming: 7 bases; J trimming: 0 bases; junction bases outside the gene matches: 5. The CDR3 totals 14 residues.

The chain recombines TRBV27 with TRBJ2-1, with TRBD2 matching 10 bases. Germline V gives CDR1 MNHEY, CDR2 SMNVEV (reference sequence). The V segment lost 2 bases and the J segment 4 bases; nucleotides outside the gene matches: 2. The CDR3 runs to 15 residues. This CDR3 reads CASSLLAGAYNEQFF. The CDR3 DNA sequence: TGTGCCAGCAGTTTACTAGCGGGAGCTTACAATGAGCAGTTCTTC.

The V call is TRBV29-1, the J call TRBJ2-5; D is undetermined. V lost 5 bases, J lost 2 bases, and 9 bases lay in between. In germline, CDR1 is SQVTM, CDR2 ANQGSEA. This CDR3 has 12 residues. The CDR3 region is CSVPDKQETQYF. The CDR3 DNA follows: TGCAGCGTTCCCGACAAACAAGAGACCCAGTACTTC. Full variable domain (remainder filled in from reference TRBV29-1 and TRBJ2-5): SAVISQKPSRDICQRGTSLTIQCQVDSQVTMMFWYRQQPGQSLTLIATANQGSEATYESGFVIDKFPISRPNLTFSTLTVSNMSPEDSSIYLCSVPDKQETQYFGPGTRLLVL.

V is TRBV6-5 and J is TRBJ1-5; 7 bases agree with TRBD1. The CDR3 extends over 15 amino acids. Trimming at V came to 4 bases and at J to 0 bases, leaving 3 bases not matched to a gene. Germline CDR1 MNHEY, CDR2 SVGAGI. The CDR3: CASSLDRTSNQPQHF. The CDR3, as DNA: TGTGCCAGCAGTTTGGACAGGACTAGCAATCAGCCCCAGCATTTT.

The rearrangement links TRBV28 to TRBJ2-5; D not certain. The CDR3 runs 12 residues. Germline CDR1 reads MDHEN; CDR2 reads SYDVKM. V lost 6 bases to trimming and J lost 5 bases, with 10 bases between them. The CDR3 protein is CASSTTSETQYF. The CDR3 region has the DNA TGTGCCAGCAGCACGACGAGTGAGACCCAGTACTTC.

The chain links TRBV5-6 to TRBJ2-5, with TRBD2 matching 8 bases. J gave up 3 bases and V 0 bases, and 7 bases lay outside the gene matches. The CDR3 contains 16 residues. Per the germline V gene, CDR1 is SGHDT and CDR2 is YYEEEE. The DNA for the CDR3 is TGTGCCAGCAGCTTGGTGGGTAGCGGGAACAAAGAGACCCAGTACTTC. Protein product: CASSLVGSGNKETQYF.

This chain links TRBV18 with TRBJ1-6; TRBD1 matches 9 bases. Germline trimming cut 0 bases from V and 0 bases from J; bases unmatched to any gene: 6. Germline CDR1 and CDR2: KGHSH and LQKENI. The CDR3 is 19 amino acids. CDR3 DNA sequence: TGTGCCAGCTCACCACCCCCGGGACAGGGAAGCTCCTATAATTCACCCCTCCACTTT. Protein product: CASSPPPGQGSSYNSPLHF.